This TCR beta chain emerged from a study of T cells in Graves' hyperthyroidism and ophthalmopathy. Study-wide points: For ophthalmopathy, model prediction preceded onset by a median 6.5 months.

CDR3 length equals 14 residues. V lost 6 bases, J lost 6 bases, and 8 bases stayed unmatched. The germline V gene has CDR1 SGHAT and CDR2 FQNNGV. On this clonotype itself: Antigen specificity is unknown.

Template material for amplifying TCR beta CDR3 regions consisted of RNA transcripts. During a first-round RT-PCR of the TCR CDR3, the HTBI primer set was used. MiXCR, applied by TCRdb to the multiplex PCR reads, yields one record per CDR3 protein. The data hold hundreds of thousands of distinct CDR3 sequences, with around 40% observed a single time. Patients aged 18 to 65 had newly diagnosed hyperthyroidism lasting under 2 months. The PBMCs had their origin in approximately 10 ml of fresh peripheral blood. J is TRBJ1-2 and V is TRBV11-2; 9 nucleotides line up with TRBD1. Sequencing input: blood. This sequence was found in a woman between 40 and 55 years old with Graves' hyperthyroidism. The CDR3 region has the DNA TGTGCCAGCAGTAACAGGGGGCGTCAAGATGGCTACACCTTC. It is translated as CASSNRGRQDGYTF.